The rows below give T cell receptor beta chains drawn from one sample of a study of identical twins. Each CDR3 protein gets one entry after TCRdb re-called the 5' RACE reads with MiXCR. The table has 300,000 to 400,000 distinct CDR3 sequences, 9% to 15% seen once. In addition, the sample was reused for a study of yellow fever vaccine responses in identical twins.

Input material: CD8+ T cells sorted from blood. The source of these receptors is a woman between 18 and 29 years old in good health. CDR3s include the opening cysteine and the closing phenylalanine or tryptophan. Each record gives: D gene, J gene, clone size, V gene, CDR3 DNA, CDR3 protein. A D gene is named only where the DNA matches it firmly. The size field is filled for only some rows; it gives once, few, many or a size class.

D: TRBD1
J: TRBJ2-7
size: few
V: TRBV13
DNA: TGTGCCAGCAGCGCACAGGGGCCGGCCTACGAGCAGTACTTC
CDR3: CASSAQGPAYEQYF

D: TRBD1
J: TRBJ1-1
size: many
V: TRBV5-1
DNA: TGCGCCAGCAGCTTGGGACCCGACAGGGTGACTGAAGCTTTCTTT
CDR3: CASSLGPDRVTEAFF

D: NA
J: TRBJ2-3
size: NA
V: TRBV3-1
DNA: TGTGCCTCCACCCCTCCTCCAGCTACCCCAGGGGCAGATACGCAGTATTTT
CDR3: CASTPPPATPGADTQYF

D: NA
J: TRBJ1-6
size: NA
V: TRBV4-1
DNA: TGCGCCAGCAGCCAAAAGGCCACGCTTGGATATAATTCACCCCTCCACTTT
CDR3: CASSQKATLGYNSPLHF

D: NA
J: TRBJ2-1
size: many
V: TRBV6-1
DNA: TGTGCCAGCAGTCCAACAGGGAACAATGAGCAGTTCTTC
CDR3: CASSPTGNNEQFF

D: TRBD1
J: TRBJ2-3
size: few
V: TRBV6-5
DNA: TGTGCCAGCAGTTGGGACAGGGGGATAGATACGCAGTATTTT
CDR3: CASSWDRGIDTQYF

D: NA
J: TRBJ1-1
size: NA
V: TRBV5-1
DNA: TGCGCCAGCAGCCAATTCGGGACCGACGCTTTTGCTTTCTTT
CDR3: CASSQFGTDAFAFF

D: TRBD2
J: TRBJ2-1
size: NA
V: TRBV10-2
DNA: TGCGCCAGCAGAAACCCTAGCGGGGACGAGCAGTTCTTC
CDR3: CASRNPSGDEQFF

D: NA
J: TRBJ2-6
size: NA
V: TRBV6-4
DNA: TGTGCCAGCACCCCGAACGGAGTCACGAGCTCTGGGGCCAACGTCCTGACTTTC
CDR3: CASTPNGVTSSGANVLTF

D: NA
J: TRBJ2-7
size: many
V: TRBV15
DNA: TGTGCCACCACAGACAGCCTCACCTACGAGCAGTACTTC
CDR3: CATTDSLTYEQYF

D: NA
J: TRBJ2-3
size: many
V: TRBV12-3/TRBV12-4
DNA: TGTGCCAGCACGAGGGGGGCAGATACGCAGTATTTT
CDR3: CASTRGADTQYF

D: TRBD2
J: TRBJ2-1
size: few
V: TRBV7-9
DNA: TGTGCCAGCGGACTAGCACCCAATGAGCAGTTCTTC
CDR3: CASGLAPNEQFF

D: NA
J: TRBJ2-2
size: few
V: TRBV7-9
DNA: TGTGCCAGCAGCTTAGACAGGGAGCTTAACACCGGGGAGCTGTTTTTT
CDR3: CASSLDRELNTGELFF

D: NA
J: TRBJ2-2
size: many
V: TRBV28
DNA: TGTGCCAGCAGTTACGGGACCGAGACCGGGGAGCTGTTTTTT
CDR3: CASSYGTETGELFF

D: NA
J: TRBJ2-7
size: many
V: TRBV7-9
DNA: TGTGCCAGCAGCTCCCACGAGCAGTACTTC
CDR3: CASSSHEQYF

D: NA
J: TRBJ1-1
size: NA
V: TRBV7-9
DNA: TGTGCCAGCAGTCTTACAGGGCGGGGAGCTTTCTTT
CDR3: CASSLTGRGAFF

D: NA
J: TRBJ1-2
size: many
V: TRBV6-5
DNA: TGTGCCAGCAGTTACTCGGATGCCGAAGGGATCACGCGTTATGGCTACACCTTC
CDR3: CASSYSDAEGITRYGYTF